The clone carrying this TCR beta chain has only a few counts. The data are from a study of T-cell memory formation after mild COVID-19. The CDR3 covers 14 residues. J lost 7 bases, V lost 0 bases, and 2 bases had no gene match. Germline loops: CDR1 KGHDR, CDR2 SFDVKD. 5'RACE with constant-segment primers yielded barcoded, UMI-tagged TCR alpha and TCR beta cDNA libraries. Each CDR3 protein gets one entry after TCRdb re-called the 5' RACE reads with MiXCR. In the table there are about half a million distinct CDR3 sequences, roughly 20% of which are singletons. This clonotype was sampled from an adult woman who had mild COVID-19 (a few samples of this study predate the infection). Cell type and time point are not known. V and J are TRBV24-1 and TRBJ2-3; TRBD1 agrees at 8 bases. The specimen sequenced was PBMCs or a T cell subset sorted from them (not recorded which). In nucleotides, the CDR3 is TGTGCCACCAGTGATTTGACAGGGGGAAATACGCAGTATTTT. As protein: CATSDLTGGNTQYF.